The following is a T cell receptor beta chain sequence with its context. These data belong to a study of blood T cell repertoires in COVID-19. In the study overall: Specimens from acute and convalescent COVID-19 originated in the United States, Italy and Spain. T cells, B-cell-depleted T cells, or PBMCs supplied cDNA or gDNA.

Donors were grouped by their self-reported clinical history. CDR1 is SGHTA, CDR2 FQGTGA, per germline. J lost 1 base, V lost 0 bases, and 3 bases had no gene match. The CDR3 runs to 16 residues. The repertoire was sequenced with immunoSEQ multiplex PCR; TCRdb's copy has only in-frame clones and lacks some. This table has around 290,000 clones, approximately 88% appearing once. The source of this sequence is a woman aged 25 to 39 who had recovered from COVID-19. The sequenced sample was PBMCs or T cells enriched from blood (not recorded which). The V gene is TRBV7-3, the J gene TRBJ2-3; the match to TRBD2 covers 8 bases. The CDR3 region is CASSLTATSGTDTQYF. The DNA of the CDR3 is TGTGCCAGCAGCTTAACCGCGACTAGCGGCACAGATACGCAGTATTTT. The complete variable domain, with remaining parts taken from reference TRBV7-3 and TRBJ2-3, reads GAGVSQTPSNKVTEKGKYVELRCDPISGHTALYWYRQSLGQGPEFLIYFQGTGAADDSGLPNDRFFAVRPEGSVSTLKIQRTERGDSAVYLCASSLTATSGTDTQYFGPGTRLTVL.